The clone carrying this T cell receptor (beta chain) was counted between two and nine times. Its antigen remains unknown. The source material, RNA transcripts, was used to amplify TCR beta CDR3 regions. HTBI primers drove first-round RT-PCR of the TCR CDR3. TCRdb re-called the multiplex PCR reads with MiXCR, one entry per CDR3 protein. In the table there are over 450,000 distinct CDR3 sequences, around 14% of which are singletons. There are 16 residues in the CDR3. With 0 bases removed from V and 8 bases from J, the gap between germline ends came to 16 bases. The germline CDR1 and CDR2 sequences are LGHNT and FRNRAP. If no ophthalmopathy progression occurred within 18 months, Graves' hyperthyroidism was stable. Recently diagnosed hyperthyroidism of less than 2 months' duration affected patients aged 18 to 65. The sample comes from a study of T cells in Graves' hyperthyroidism and ophthalmopathy. Study findings and constraints: Ophthalmopathy could be told apart from stable hyperthyroidism with a 13 V-J model. Progression to ophthalmopathy was predicted a median of 6.5 months early.

The sequencing sample was made of blood. The clonotype was recovered from a woman under 30 with Graves' hyperthyroidism. The J gene is TRBJ1-4, the V gene TRBV12-5, with D possibly being TRBD1 (5 bases). The CDR3 DNA sequence: TGTGCTAGTGGTTTGGTAGTGGGGGGAACTATGGAAAAACTGTTTTTT. It yields the protein CASGLVVGGTMEKLFF.